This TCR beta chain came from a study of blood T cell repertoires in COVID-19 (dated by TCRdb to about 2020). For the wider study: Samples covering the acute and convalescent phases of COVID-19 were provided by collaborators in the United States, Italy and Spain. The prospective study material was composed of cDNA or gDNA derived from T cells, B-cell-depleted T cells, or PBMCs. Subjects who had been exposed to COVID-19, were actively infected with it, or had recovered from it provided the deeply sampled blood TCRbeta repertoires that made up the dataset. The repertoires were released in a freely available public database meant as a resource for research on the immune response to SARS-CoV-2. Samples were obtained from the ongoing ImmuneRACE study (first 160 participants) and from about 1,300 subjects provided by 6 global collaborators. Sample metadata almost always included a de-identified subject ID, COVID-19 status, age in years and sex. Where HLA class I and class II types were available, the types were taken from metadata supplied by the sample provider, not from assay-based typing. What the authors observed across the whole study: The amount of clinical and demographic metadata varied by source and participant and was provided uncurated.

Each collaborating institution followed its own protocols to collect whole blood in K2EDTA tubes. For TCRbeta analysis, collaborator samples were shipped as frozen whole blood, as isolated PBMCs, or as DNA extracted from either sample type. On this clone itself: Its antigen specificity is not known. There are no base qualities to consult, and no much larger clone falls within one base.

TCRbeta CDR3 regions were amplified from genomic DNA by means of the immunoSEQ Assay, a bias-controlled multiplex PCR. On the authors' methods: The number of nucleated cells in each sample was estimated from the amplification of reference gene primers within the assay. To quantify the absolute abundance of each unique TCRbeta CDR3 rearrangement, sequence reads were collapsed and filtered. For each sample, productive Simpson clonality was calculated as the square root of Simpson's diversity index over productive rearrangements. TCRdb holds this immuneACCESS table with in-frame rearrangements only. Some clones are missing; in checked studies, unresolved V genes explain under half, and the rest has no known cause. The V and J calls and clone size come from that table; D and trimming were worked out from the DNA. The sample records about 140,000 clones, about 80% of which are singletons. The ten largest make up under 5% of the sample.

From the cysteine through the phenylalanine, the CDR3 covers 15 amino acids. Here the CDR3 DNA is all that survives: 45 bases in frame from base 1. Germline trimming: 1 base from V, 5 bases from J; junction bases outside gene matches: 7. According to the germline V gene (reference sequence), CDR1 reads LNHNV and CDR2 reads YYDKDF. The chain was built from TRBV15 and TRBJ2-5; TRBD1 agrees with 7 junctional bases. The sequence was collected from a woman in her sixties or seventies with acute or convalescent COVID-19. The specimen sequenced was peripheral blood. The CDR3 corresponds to CATSRAGQLWETQYF. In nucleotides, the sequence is TGTGCCACCAGCAGAGCGGGACAGCTTTGGGAGACCCAGTACTTC.